The clone carrying this T cell receptor (beta chain) was detected many times. The antigen is not known. TCRdb re-called the multiplex PCR reads through MiXCR, storing one row per CDR3 protein. The sample includes some 97,000 distinct CDR3 sequences, about 20% of them seen just once. The lymph nodes were axillary draining lymph nodes from breast cancer patients. CDR3 length: 15 amino acids. V was clipped by 6 bases and J by 2 bases, with 14 bases between them. The entry originates in a study of breast tumors, draining lymph nodes, adjacent tissues. Study outcomes and limitations: The lymph node origin of tumor T cells was framed as consistent with a hypothesis, not demonstrated. Luminal-like breast cancer showed significantly higher tumor–nontumor repertoire similarity than basal-like.

The sequence derives from a female donor with breast cancer. Some clones in this sample may be carry-over from other donors' samples. Sequenced input: axillary lymph node tissue. The chain has TRBV12-3 or TRBV12-4 and TRBJ1-5; no firm D call. The CDR3 nucleotides are TGTGCCAGCAGCCCACACAGCGGTGGCAATCAGCCCCAGCATTTT. It yields the protein CASSPHSGGNQPQHF.